The entry that follows covers one T cell receptor (beta chain) sequence. Its antigen is currently unknown. The sample comes from a study of cytomegalovirus exposure and HLA in healthy donors. Overall study context: Earlier results showed almost 120 million unique TCR beta sequences derived from about 179 million T cells.

Trimming shortened V by 0 bases and J by 5 bases, and 22 bases separated the two germline ends. The CDR3 is made up of 18 amino acids. Germline CDR1 and CDR2: MGHRA and YSYEKL. 60 Vbeta and 13 Jbeta primers were used in PCR. The repertoire was sequenced with immunoSEQ multiplex PCR; TCRdb's copy has only in-frame clones and lacks some. The table records roughly 120,000 clones, 79% of them present only once. Points from the study as a whole: Later analysis placed DRB1 highest and HLA-C lowest in TCR association rates, which differed by HLA locus. Later on, a genetic analysis was performed. It linked a missense variant in DCLRE1C with V- and J-gene trimming of TCR beta.

V gene TRBV4-1 combines with J gene TRBJ2-5, with D maybe TRBD2 (6 bases). This TCR derives from a woman aged 18 to 35 in good health and CMV-seropositive. Sequencing input: PBMCs. CDR3 sequence: CASSQDPGAGRVQETQYF. CDR3 DNA: TGCGCCAGCAGCCAAGATCCCGGGGCGGGGAGAGTACAGGAGACCCAGTACTTC.